The rows below give T cell receptor beta chains drawn from one sample of a study of blood T cells in healthy people across ages. TCRdb re-derived calls from the 5' RACE reads in MiXCR, one entry per CDR3 protein. The sample lists nearly 800,000 distinct CDR3 sequences, 56% occurring once. The sample taken for sequencing was blood. These receptors all stem from a man aged 35-49 years in good health. Both conserved end residues are part of each CDR3. The D gene is left open where the match is weak. The listing skips clone size in some rows; elsewhere it reads once, few, many or a size class.

cdr3_nt cdr3_aa clone_size j_call v_call d_call
TGTGCCAGCAGCTTGGGTCCCGGGACAGGGGGTGGTTGGCGGTTCTTC CASSLGPGTGGGWRFF . TRBJ2-1 TRBV7-2 TRBD1
TGTGCCAGCAGCTCGTCCCGTGGAGGGGGCACCTACGAGCAGTACTTC CASSSSRGGGTYEQYF . TRBJ2-7 TRBV7-9 .
TGTGCCACCAGCAGAGATGCGCCTAGCGGTACCTACAATGAGCAGTTCTTC CATSRDAPSGTYNEQFF . TRBJ2-1 TRBV15 TRBD2
TGTGCCATCACGGGGAGGAGGGACGGCTACAATGAGCGGTACTTC CAITGRRDGYNERYF . TRBJ2-1 TRBV10-3 .
TGCAGCGCCGGACTAGTGCAAGAGACCCAGTACTTC CSAGLVQETQYF few TRBJ2-5 TRBV20-1 TRBD2
TGCGCCAGCAGCTTGGAGGGTAGGGGGGCGAGCACAGATACGCAGTATTTT CASSLEGRGASTDTQYF . TRBJ2-3 TRBV5-1 .
TGCGCCAGCAGCCCCCAGGGCGGTCGCAATCAGCCCCAGCATTTT CASSPQGGRNQPQHF . TRBJ1-5 TRBV4-3 .
TGTGCCAGCAGCCCGGGCGCCAATGTTCAAGAGACCCAGTACTTC CASSPGANVQETQYF . TRBJ2-5 TRBV12-3/TRBV12-4 .
TGTGCCAGCAGCCTCCCACTAGCGGGAGACCAAGAGACCCAGTACTTC CASSLPLAGDQETQYF few TRBJ2-5 TRBV3-1 TRBD2
TGTGCCAGCAGAGTAGACCCCAATCCTACGGAGACCCAGTACTTC CASRVDPNPTETQYF . TRBJ2-5 TRBV7-2 .
TGCGCCAGCAGCTCCGAAGCCCGGGAGAGGGAGACCCAGTACTTC CASSSEARERETQYF . TRBJ2-5 TRBV5-1 .
TGTGCCAGCAGTTTATCGAATGGTCGTCAAAATGAGCAGTTCTTC CASSLSNGRQNEQFF . TRBJ2-1 TRBV27 .
TGCAGTGCCCTAGGGACTGGCGGGAGGGCAACGTCGGGAGAGCAGTACTTC CSALGTGGRATSGEQYF . TRBJ2-7 TRBV20-1 TRBD2
TGTGCCAGCAGCTTAGTGTTTCGAGACAGGGGGGCAGATACGCAGTATTTT CASSLVFRDRGADTQYF . TRBJ2-3 TRBV7-2 TRBD1
TGTGCCAGCAGTCCTGTAGCGGGGGGGGCCTACGAGCAGTACTTC CASSPVAGGAYEQYF . TRBJ2-7 TRBV6-6 TRBD2
TGTGCCTGGAGTGTACGCGGAGATCAGCCCCAGCATTTT CAWSVRGDQPQHF . TRBJ1-5 TRBV30 .
TGTGCCAGCAGTAGGGGAGGGGAGGCCTCCTATAATTCACCCCTCCACTTT CASSRGGEASYNSPLHF . TRBJ1-6 TRBV27 .
TGCGCCAGCAGCTTGGCTTGGACAGGGGATGGCAATCAGCCCCAGCATTTT CASSLAWTGDGNQPQHF . TRBJ1-5 TRBV5-1 TRBD1
TGTGCCAGCAGCGTAGGGGCTAGCGGGAGGGGTTCCCAAGAGACCCAGTACTTC CASSVGASGRGSQETQYF . TRBJ2-5 TRBV9 TRBD2
TGTGCCAGTGGAGTGACAGTCCCCTACGAGCAGTACTTC CASGVTVPYEQYF . TRBJ2-7 TRBV6-2/TRBV6-3 .
TGTGCCAGTAGTATGGATGGCGGGAGCCACGAGCAGTACTTC CASSMDGGSHEQYF . TRBJ2-7 TRBV19 TRBD2
TGTGCCAGCTGCGGGGTGACAGATACGCAGTATTTT CASCGVTDTQYF . TRBJ2-3 TRBV2 .
TGCGCCAGCAGCTGGGGGGACAGGTCGGGAGAGACCCAGTACTTC CASSWGDRSGETQYF . TRBJ2-5 TRBV5-1 TRBD1
TGTGCCATCAGTGAGTCACGGCAGGGTTCCCACGAGCAGTACTTC CAISESRQGSHEQYF once TRBJ2-7 TRBV10-3 .
TGTGCCAGCCGAGGAGGATTCTATGGCTACACCTTC CASRGGFYGYTF . TRBJ1-2 TRBV6-2/TRBV6-3 .
TGTGCCAGCAGTTACTCTCCGATGGGACAGACCTACGAGCAGTACTTC CASSYSPMGQTYEQYF once TRBJ2-7 TRBV6-2/TRBV6-3 TRBD1
TGTGCCAGCAGTGAGGGGCAGACTTACTATGGCTACACCTTC CASSEGQTYYGYTF . TRBJ1-2 TRBV2 .
TGTGCCAGCGAGGTCGGCGACACTCTTTTTGCTGGGGCCAACGTCCTGACTTTC CASEVGDTLFAGANVLTF . TRBJ2-6 TRBV2 .
TGTGCCAGCAGTTCCCTTGGACACAACTATGGCTACACCTTC CASSSLGHNYGYTF . TRBJ1-2 TRBV6-6 .